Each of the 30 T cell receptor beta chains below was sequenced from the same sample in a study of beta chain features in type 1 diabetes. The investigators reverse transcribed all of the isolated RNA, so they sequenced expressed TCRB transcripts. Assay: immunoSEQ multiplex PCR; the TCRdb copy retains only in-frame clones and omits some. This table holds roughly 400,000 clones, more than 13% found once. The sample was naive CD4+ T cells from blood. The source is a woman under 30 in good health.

CDR3 nucleotides: TGTGCCAGCAGTTTCGGATCCGGCAGGGGGTACGAGCAGTACTTC. Translating it yields CASSFGSGRGYEQYF. This chain uses TRBV27 with TRBJ2-7, with 7 bases matching TRBD1. The J segment lost 4 bases and the V segment lost 3 bases, leaving 9 bases of the junction unmatched. Germline-derived CDR1 and CDR2 are MNHEY and SMNVEV (reference sequence). The CDR3 consists of 15 residues.

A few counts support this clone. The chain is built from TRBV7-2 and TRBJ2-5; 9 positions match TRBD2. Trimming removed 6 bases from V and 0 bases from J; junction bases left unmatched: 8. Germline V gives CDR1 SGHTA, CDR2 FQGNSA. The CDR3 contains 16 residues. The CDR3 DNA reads TGTGCCAGCAGTTGGGGTAGCGGGAGCCACCAAGAGACCCAGTACTTC. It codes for CASSWGSGSHQETQYF.

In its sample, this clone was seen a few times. CDR3 protein: CASSFRGGERGYTF. DNA for the CDR3: TGTGCCAGCAGTTTTCGGGGGGGCGAGCGAGGCTACACCTTC. The rearrangement joins TRBV28 to TRBJ1-2; perhaps TRBD1 as D (6 bases). Germline V gene data show CDR1 as MDHEN and CDR2 as SYDVKM. CDR3 length: 14 residues. Trimming stripped 3 bases from V and 8 bases from J, with 16 bases between.

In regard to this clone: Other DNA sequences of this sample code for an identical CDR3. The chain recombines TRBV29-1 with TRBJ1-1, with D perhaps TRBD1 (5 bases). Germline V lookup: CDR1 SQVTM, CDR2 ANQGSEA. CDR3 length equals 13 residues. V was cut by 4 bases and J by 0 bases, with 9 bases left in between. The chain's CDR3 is CSVVRRVNTEAFF. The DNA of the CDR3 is TGCAGCGTTGTGCGCAGGGTGAACACTGAAGCTTTCTTT.

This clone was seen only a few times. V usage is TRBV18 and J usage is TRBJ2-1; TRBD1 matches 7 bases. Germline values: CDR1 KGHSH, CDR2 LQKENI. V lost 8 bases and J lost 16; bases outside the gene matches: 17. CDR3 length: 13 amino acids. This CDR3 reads CASRTGSSLPSFF. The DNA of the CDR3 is TGTGCCAGCCGGACAGGTTCTTCCCTCCCGTCTTTCTTC.

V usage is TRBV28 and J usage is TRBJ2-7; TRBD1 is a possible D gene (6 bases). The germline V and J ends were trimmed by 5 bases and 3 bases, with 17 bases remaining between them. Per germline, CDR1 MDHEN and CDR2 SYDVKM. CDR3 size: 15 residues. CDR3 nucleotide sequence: TGTGCCAGCAGTGCTTCAGGGGCCCCTTACTACGAGCAGTACTTC. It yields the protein CASSASGAPYYEQYF.

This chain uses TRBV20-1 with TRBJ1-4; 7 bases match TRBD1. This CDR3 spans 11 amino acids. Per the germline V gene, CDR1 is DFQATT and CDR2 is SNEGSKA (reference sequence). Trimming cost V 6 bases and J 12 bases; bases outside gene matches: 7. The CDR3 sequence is CSAHQGVELFF. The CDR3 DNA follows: TGCAGTGCACACCAGGGGGTGGAACTGTTTTTT.

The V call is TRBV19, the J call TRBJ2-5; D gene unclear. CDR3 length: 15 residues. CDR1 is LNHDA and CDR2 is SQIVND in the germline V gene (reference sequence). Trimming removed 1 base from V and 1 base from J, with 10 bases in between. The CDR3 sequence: CASSIGHSLQETQYF. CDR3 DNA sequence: TGTGCCAGTAGTATAGGGCACAGTCTCCAAGAGACCCAGTACTTC.

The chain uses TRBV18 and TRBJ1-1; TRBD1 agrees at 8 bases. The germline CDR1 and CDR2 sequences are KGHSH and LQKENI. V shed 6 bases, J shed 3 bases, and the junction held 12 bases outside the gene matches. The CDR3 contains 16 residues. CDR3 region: CASSPRTGRGDTEAFF. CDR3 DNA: TGTGCCAGCTCCCCCCGGACAGGGAGGGGAGACACTGAAGCTTTCTTT.

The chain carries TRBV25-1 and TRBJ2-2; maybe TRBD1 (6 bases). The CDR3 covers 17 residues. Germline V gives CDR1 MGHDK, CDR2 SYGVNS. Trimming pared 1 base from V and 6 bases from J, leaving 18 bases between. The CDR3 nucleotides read TGTGCCAGCAGTGAATTTCAGTATGCCACAGGGTCCGGGGAGCTGTTTTTT. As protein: CASSEFQYATGSGELFF.

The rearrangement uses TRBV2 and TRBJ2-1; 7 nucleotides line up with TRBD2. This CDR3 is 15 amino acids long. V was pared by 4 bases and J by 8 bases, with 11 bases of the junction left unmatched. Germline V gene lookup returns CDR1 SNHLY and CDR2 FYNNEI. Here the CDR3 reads CASSVAGGSVDEQFF. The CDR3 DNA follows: TGTGCCAGCAGTGTAGCCGGCGGGAGTGTCGATGAGCAGTTCTTC.

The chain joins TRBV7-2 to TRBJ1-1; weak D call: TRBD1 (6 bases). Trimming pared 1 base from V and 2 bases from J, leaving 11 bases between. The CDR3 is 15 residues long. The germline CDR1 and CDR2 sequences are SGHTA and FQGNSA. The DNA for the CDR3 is TGTGCCAGCAGCTTAGGGGGGCCCCTTAACACTGAAGCTTTCTTT. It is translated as CASSLGGPLNTEAFF. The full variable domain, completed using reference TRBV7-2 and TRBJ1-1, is GAGVSQSPSNKVTEKGKDVELRCDPISGHTALYWYRQSLGQGLEFLIYFQGNSAPDKSGLPSDRFSAERTGGSVSTLTIQRTQQEDSAVYLCASSLGGPLNTEAFFGQGTRLTVV.

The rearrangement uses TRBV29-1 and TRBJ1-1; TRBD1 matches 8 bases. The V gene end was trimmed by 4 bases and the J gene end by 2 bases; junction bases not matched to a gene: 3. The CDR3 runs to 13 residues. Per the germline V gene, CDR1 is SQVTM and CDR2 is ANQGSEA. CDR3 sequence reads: CSVADRANTEAFF. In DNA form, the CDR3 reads TGCAGCGTTGCGGACAGGGCCAACACTGAAGCTTTCTTT. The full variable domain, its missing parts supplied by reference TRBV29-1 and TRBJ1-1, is SAVISQKPSRDICQRGTSLTIQCQVDSQVTMMFWYRQQPGQSLTLIATANQGSEATYESGFVIDKFPISRPNLTFSTLTVSNMSPEDSSIYLCSVADRANTEAFFGQGTRLTVV.

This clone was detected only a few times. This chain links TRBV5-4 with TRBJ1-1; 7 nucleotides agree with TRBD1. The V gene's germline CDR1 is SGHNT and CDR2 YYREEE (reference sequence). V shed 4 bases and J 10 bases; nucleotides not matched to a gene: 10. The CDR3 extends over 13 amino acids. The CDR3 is CASSNDRVQRAFF. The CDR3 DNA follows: TGTGCCAGCAGCAACGACAGGGTTCAGCGAGCTTTCTTT. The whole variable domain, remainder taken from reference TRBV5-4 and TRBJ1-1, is ETGVTQSPTHLIKTRGQQVTLRCSSQSGHNTVSWYQQALGQGPQFIFQYYREEENGRGNFPPRFSGLQFPNYSSELNVNALELDDSALYLCASSNDRVQRAFFGQGTRLTVV.

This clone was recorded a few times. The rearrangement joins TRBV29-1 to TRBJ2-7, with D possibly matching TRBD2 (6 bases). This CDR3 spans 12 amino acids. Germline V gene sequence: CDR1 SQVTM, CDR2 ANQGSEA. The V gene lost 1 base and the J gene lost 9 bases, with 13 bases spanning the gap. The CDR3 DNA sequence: TGCAGCGTTGAAGGTCGGCAGGGAGGGCAGTACTTC. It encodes CSVEGRQGGQYF.

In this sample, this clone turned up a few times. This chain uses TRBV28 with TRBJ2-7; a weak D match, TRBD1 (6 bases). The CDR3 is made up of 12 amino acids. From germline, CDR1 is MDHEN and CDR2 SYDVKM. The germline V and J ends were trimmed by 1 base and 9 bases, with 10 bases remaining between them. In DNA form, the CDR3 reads TGTGCCAGCAGTTTATCAGGGGAAGGGCAGTACTTC. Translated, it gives CASSLSGEGQYF.

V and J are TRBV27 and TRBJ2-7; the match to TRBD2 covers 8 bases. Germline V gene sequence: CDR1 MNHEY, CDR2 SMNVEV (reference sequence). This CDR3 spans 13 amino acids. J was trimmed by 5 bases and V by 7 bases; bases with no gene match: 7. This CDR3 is CASTGGRRNEQYF. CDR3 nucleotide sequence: TGTGCCAGCACGGGCGGGAGGAGGAACGAGCAGTACTTC.

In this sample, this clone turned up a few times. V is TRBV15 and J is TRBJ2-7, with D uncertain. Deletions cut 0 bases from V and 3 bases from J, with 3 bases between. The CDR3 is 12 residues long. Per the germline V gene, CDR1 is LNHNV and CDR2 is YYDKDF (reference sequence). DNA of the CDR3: TGTGCCACCAGCAGAGAACTCTACGAGCAGTACTTC. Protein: CATSRELYEQYF.

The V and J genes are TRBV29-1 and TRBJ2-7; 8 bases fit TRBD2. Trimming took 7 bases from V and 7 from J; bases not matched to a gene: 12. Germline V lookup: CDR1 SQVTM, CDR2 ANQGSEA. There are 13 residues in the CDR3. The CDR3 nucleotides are TGCAGCGCCGTTTACGGGAGGGCGGGAGAGCAGTACTTC. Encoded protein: CSAVYGRAGEQYF.

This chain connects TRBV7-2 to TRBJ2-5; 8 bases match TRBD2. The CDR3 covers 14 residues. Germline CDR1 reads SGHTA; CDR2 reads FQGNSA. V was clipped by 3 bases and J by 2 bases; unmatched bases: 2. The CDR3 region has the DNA TGTGCCAGCAGCTTTGCGGGAGGACAAGAGACCCAGTACTTC. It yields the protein CASSFAGGQETQYF.

The CDR3 loop reads CASSLGSGSNRYNEQFF. As DNA, the CDR3 is TGTGCCAGCAGCTTGGGTAGCGGGAGTAATCGATACAATGAGCAGTTCTTC. V and J are TRBV7-8 and TRBJ2-1; 9 bases match TRBD2. V was pared by 3 bases and J by 4 bases, with 10 bases of the junction left unmatched. This CDR3 has 17 residues. Germline V gene lookup returns CDR1 SGHVS and CDR2 FQNEAQ.

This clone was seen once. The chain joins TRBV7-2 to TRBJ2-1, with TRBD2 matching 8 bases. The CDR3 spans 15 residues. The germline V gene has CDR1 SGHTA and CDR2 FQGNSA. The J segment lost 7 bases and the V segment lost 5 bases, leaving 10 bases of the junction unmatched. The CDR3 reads CASSLTGTRGNEQFF. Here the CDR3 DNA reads TGTGCCAGCAGCCTCACAGGGACTAGGGGGAATGAGCAGTTCTTC. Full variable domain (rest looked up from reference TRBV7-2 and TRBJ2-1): GAGVSQSPSNKVTEKGKDVELRCDPISGHTALYWYRQSLGQGLEFLIYFQGNSAPDKSGLPSDRFSAERTGGSVSTLTIQRTQQEDSAVYLCASSLTGTRGNEQFFGPGTRLTVL.

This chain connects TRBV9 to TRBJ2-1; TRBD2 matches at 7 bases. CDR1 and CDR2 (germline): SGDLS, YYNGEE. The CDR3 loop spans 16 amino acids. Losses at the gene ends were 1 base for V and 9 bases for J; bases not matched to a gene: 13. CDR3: CASSVMWVSRGVEQFF. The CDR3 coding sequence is TGTGCCAGCAGCGTAATGTGGGTTAGTCGGGGGGTTGAGCAGTTCTTC.

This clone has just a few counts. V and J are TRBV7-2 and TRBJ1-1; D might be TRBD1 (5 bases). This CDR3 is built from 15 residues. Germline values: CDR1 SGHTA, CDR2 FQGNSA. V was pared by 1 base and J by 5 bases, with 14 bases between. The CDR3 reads CASSLDGQGGTEAFF. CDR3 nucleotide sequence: TGTGCCAGCAGCTTAGACGGTCAGGGTGGAACTGAAGCTTTCTTT.

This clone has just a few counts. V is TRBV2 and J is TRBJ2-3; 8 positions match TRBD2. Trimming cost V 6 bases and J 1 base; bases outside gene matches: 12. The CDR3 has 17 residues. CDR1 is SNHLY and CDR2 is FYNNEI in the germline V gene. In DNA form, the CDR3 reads TGTGCCAGCAGCCGAGACACTAGCGGTTGGGGCACAGATACGCAGTATTTT. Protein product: CASSRDTSGWGTDTQYF.

In nucleotides, the CDR3 is TGTGCCACCAGCAGAGGGGACTTCCGCTACGAGCAGTACTTC. Translation: CATSRGDFRYEQYF. This sequence joins TRBV15 and TRBJ2-7; tentatively, D is TRBD2 (6 bases). V was cut by 1 base and J by 3 bases, with 10 bases left in between. Germline assignment: CDR1 LNHNV and CDR2 YYDKDF (reference sequence). CDR3 length equals 14 residues.

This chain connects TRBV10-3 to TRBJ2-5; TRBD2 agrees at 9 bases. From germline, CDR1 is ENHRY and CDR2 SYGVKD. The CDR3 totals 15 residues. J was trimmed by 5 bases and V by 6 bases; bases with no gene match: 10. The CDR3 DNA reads TGTGCCATCAGGGGGGCTAGCGGGAATACGGAGACCCAGTACTTC. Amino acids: CAIRGASGNTETQYF.

The CDR3 sequence is CASSRQGVSYEQYF. CDR3 sequence (DNA): TGCGCCAGCAGCCGACAGGGGGTTTCCTACGAGCAGTACTTC. The chain couples TRBV4-1 to TRBJ2-7; TRBD1 matches 9 bases. Trimming removed 4 bases from V and 1 base from J; junction bases left unmatched: 2. The CDR3 runs to 14 residues. Germline lookup yields CDR1 MGHRA and CDR2 YSYEKL.

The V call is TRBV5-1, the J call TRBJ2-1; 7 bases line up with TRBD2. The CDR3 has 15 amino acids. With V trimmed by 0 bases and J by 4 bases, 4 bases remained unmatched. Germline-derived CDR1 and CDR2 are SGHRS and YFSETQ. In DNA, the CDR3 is TGCGCCAGCAGCTTGGTTCTAGCGGAGTACAATGAGCAGTTCTTC. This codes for CASSLVLAEYNEQFF.

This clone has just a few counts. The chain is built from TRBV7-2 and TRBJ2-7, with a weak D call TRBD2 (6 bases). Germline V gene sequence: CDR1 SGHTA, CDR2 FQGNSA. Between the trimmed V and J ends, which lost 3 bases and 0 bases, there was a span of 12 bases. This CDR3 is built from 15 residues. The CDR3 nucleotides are TGTGCCAGCAGCTTTGCGGGAAAGGGCTCCTACGAGCAGTACTTC. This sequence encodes CASSFAGKGSYEQYF.